This TCR beta chain derives from a study of T-cell reconstitution after alpha-beta-depleted transplantation in children. Unique molecular identifiers were used in preparing the TCRbeta library. TCRdb reprocessed the PCR reads via MiXCR and lists one record per CDR3 protein. Among 450,000 to 600,000 distinct CDR3 sequences listed, roughly a tenth were seen once. Germline V gene lookup returns CDR1 SGHVS and CDR2 FQNEAQ. V trimming: 1 base; J trimming: 5 bases; junction bases outside the gene matches: 2. The CDR3 has 16 residues. General study points: There were some patients whose high TCRbeta diversity at day 60 came from surviving recipient T cells and thymic progenitors. Among T cells one year after transplant, newly produced cells accounted for most counts and diversity. Approximately two months post-transplant, alpha-beta T cells reportedly originated from several hundred expanded graft clones.

Comments on this clonotype: The antigen is not known.

The receptor was derived from a child aged 2 to 10 with inherited bone marrow failure, due to receive a stem cell transplant. Specimen: PBMCs, collected before TCRalphabeta/CD19-depleted stem cell transplant. The genes are TRBV7-8 and TRBJ2-2; TRBD2 matches at 12 bases. The CDR3 DNA follows: TGTGCCAGCAGCTTAGGACTAGCGGGAGTAACCGGGGAGCTGTTTTTT. Translating it yields CASSLGLAGVTGELFF. The full variable domain, completed using reference TRBV7-8 and TRBJ2-2, is GAGVSQSPRYKVAKRGQDVALRCDPISGHVSLFWYQQALGQGPEFLTYFQNEAQLDKSGLPSDRFFAERPEGSVSTLKIQRTQQEDSAVYLCASSLGLAGVTGELFFGEGSRLTVL.